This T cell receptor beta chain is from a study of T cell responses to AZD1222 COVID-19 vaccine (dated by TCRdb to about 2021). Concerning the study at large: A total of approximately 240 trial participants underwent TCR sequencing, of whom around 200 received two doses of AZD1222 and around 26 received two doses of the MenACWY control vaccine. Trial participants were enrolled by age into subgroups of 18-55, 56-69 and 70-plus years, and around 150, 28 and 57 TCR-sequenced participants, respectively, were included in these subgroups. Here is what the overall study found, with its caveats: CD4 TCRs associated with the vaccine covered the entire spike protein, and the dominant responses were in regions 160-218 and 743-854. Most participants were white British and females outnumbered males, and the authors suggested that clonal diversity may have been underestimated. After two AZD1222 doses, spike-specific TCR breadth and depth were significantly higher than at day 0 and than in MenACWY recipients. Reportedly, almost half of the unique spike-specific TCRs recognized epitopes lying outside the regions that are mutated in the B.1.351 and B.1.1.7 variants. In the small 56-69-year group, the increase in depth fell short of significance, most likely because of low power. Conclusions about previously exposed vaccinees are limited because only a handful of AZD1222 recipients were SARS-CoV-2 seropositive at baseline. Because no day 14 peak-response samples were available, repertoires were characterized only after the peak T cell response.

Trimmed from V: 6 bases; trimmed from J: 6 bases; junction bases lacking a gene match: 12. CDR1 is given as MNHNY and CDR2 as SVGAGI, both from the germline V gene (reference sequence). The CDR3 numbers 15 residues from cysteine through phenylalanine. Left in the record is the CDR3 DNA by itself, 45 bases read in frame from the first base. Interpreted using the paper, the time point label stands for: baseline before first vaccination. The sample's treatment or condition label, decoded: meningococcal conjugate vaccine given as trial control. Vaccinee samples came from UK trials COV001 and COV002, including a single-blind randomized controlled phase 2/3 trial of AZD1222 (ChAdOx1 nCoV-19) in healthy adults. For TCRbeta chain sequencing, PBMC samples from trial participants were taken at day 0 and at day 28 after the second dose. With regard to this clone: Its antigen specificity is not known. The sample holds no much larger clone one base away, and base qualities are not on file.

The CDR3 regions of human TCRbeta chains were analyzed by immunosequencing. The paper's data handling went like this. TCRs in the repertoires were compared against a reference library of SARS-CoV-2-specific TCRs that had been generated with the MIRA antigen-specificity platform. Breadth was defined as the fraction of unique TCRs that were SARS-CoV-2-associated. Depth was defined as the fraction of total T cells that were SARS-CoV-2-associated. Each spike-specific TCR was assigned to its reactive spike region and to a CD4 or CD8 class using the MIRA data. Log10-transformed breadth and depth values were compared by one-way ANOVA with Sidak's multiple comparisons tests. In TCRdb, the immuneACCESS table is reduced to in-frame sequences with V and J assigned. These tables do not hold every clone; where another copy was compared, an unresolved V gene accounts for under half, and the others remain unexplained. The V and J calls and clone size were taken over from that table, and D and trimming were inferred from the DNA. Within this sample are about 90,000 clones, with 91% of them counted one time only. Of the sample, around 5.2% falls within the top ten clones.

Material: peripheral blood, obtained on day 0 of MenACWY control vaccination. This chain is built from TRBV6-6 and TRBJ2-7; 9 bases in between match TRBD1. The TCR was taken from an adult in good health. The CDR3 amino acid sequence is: CASSPPGQGKSEQYF. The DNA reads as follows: TGTGCCAGCAGCCCTCCTGGACAGGGGAAATCCGAGCAGTACTTC.